These 16 T cell receptor beta chains were all obtained from the same sample, sequenced in a study of T-cell reconstitution after alpha-beta-depleted transplantation in children. The TCRbeta library incorporated unique molecular identifiers. TCRdb processed the PCR reads anew with MiXCR; each CDR3 protein has one entry. In the table there are about 980,000 distinct CDR3 sequences, roughly 29% of which are singletons. The sequenced sample was PBMCs, mostly from graft donor cells, obtained 360 days after TCRalphabeta/CD19-depleted stem cell transplant. All receptors come from a boy in the first two years of life who had a stem cell transplant for SCID, so the T cells may come from the graft donor.

The chain joins TRBV3-1 to TRBJ2-7; possibly TRBD2 for D (5 bases). Germline V lookup: CDR1 LGHDT, CDR2 YNNKEL (reference sequence). Trimming took 4 bases from V and 1 from J, leaving 14 bases between them. This CDR3 region has 15 residues. The CDR3 loop reads CASSRGLQPSYEQYF. The DNA of the CDR3 is TGTGCCAGCAGCCGAGGACTTCAGCCATCCTACGAGCAGTACTTC.

Only a few counts were recorded for this clonotype. V usage is TRBV5-1 and J usage is TRBJ2-2; 7 nucleotides match TRBD2. V was clipped by 0 bases and J by 3 bases; unmatched bases: 2. This CDR3 contains 15 residues. CDR1 is SGHRS, CDR2 YFSETQ, per germline. The CDR3 coding sequence is TGCGCCAGCAGCTTGGACGGGAGGTACACCGGGGAGCTGTTTTTT. Translating gives CASSLDGRYTGELFF. Full variable domain (outside the CDR3, taken from reference TRBV5-1 and TRBJ2-2): KAGVTQTPRYLIKTRGQQVTLSCSPISGHRSVSWYQQTPGQGLQFLFEYFSETQRNKGNFPGRFSGRQFSNSRSEMNVSTLELGDSALYLCASSLDGRYTGELFFGEGSRLTVL.

The CDR3 nucleotides are TGCGCCAGCAGCCAAGATCCCCGACTGAGCTCCTACGAGCAGTACTTC. This sequence encodes CASSQDPRLSSYEQYF. The chain joins TRBV4-1 to TRBJ2-7; D remains unclear. CDR3 size: 16 residues. Germline V gene sequence: CDR1 MGHRA, CDR2 YSYEKL. V lost 0 bases and J lost 0, with 12 bases in between.

In this sample, this clonotype turned up a few times. The rearrangement joins TRBV11-1 to TRBJ1-2; possibly TRBD1 for D (6 bases). V shed 1 base and J shed 3 bases, with 18 bases lying between them. CDR1 is SGHAT, CDR2 FQDESV, per germline (reference sequence). The CDR3 is 17 amino acids. The CDR3 coding sequence is TGTGCCAGCAGCTTAGGGGCGGACAGAGAACCCCACTATGGCTACACCTTC. It encodes CASSLGADREPHYGYTF. Variable domain in full (rest from reference TRBV11-1 and TRBJ1-2): EAEVAQSPRYKITEKSQAVAFWCDPISGHATLYWYRQILGQGPELLVQFQDESVVDDSQLPKDRFSAERLKGVDSTLKIQPAELGDSAMYLCASSLGADREPHYGYTFGSGTRLTVV.

The chain has TRBV29-1 and TRBJ1-1; no clear D. V lost 3 bases to trimming and J lost 0 bases, with 8 bases between them. Per germline, CDR1 SQVTM and CDR2 ANQGSEA. The CDR3 loop spans 13 amino acids. The CDR3 DNA reads TGCAGCGTTGAGGCCAGTTTGAACACTGAAGCTTTCTTT. This sequence encodes CSVEASLNTEAFF.

There are a few counts of this clonotype. The chain uses TRBV28 and TRBJ2-1; TRBD2 agrees at 8 bases. V dropped 6 bases and J dropped 4; count of bases not matched to a gene: 2. The CDR3 loop spans 13 amino acids. Germline lookup yields CDR1 MDHEN and CDR2 SYDVKM. For the CDR3, the DNA is TGTGCCAGCAGGCCGGGGGGGTACAATGAGCAGTTCTTC. Amino acids: CASRPGGYNEQFF.

This clonotype was recorded at least ten times. This chain uses TRBV2 with TRBJ2-3; no definite D call. Trimming left V 6 bases short and J 0 bases short, with 10 bases between. This CDR3 has 14 amino acids. In germline, CDR1 is SNHLY, CDR2 FYNNEI. The CDR3 DNA sequence: TGTGCCAGCAGGGGGTCTTCTAGCACAGATACGCAGTATTTT. The encoded protein is CASRGSSSTDTQYF.

The chain links TRBV29-1 to TRBJ2-1, with 9 bases that match TRBD2. Germline V gene sequence: CDR1 SQVTM, CDR2 ANQGSEA. The V and J ends lost 8 bases and 9 bases, in that order; junction bases with no gene match: 11. CDR3 size: 13 residues. The CDR3 region is CSLTYSTSGEQFF. The CDR3, as DNA: TGCAGCCTTACCTACTCGACTAGCGGTGAGCAGTTCTTC.

This clonotype occurred a few times. The chain has TRBV19 and TRBJ2-1; possibly TRBD2 for D (6 bases). Germline V CDR1 and CDR2: LNHDA, SQIVND (reference sequence). V was shortened by 5 bases and J by 4 bases, with 18 bases between the two germline ends. CDR3 length: 16 residues. The CDR3 bases are TGTGCCAGTAGTGCCTTGGGACTGCCGAATTACAATGAGCAGTTCTTC. Amino acid sequence: CASSALGLPNYNEQFF.

The CDR3 reads CASSLWKGGQETQYF. In DNA, the CDR3 is TGTGCCAGCAGCTTGTGGAAAGGAGGTCAAGAGACCCAGTACTTC. The chain has TRBV6-2 or TRBV6-3 and TRBJ2-5; D may be TRBD2 (5 bases). V lost 6 bases, J lost 2 bases, and 16 bases lay in between. The CDR3 totals 15 residues. Germline-derived CDR1 and CDR2 are MNHEY and SVGEGT.

The gene calls are TRBV20-1 and TRBJ1-1, with 8 nucleotides matching TRBD1. V shed 3 bases and J 6 bases; nucleotides not matched to a gene: 9. The CDR3 is 14 residues long. Per the germline V gene, CDR1 is DFQATT and CDR2 is SNEGSKA (reference sequence). CDR3 sequence reads: CSARHPGTGPEAFF. DNA of the CDR3: TGCAGTGCTAGGCACCCCGGGACAGGCCCTGAAGCTTTCTTT.

This clonotype was seen just once. The V gene is TRBV6-6, the J gene TRBJ2-4; unclear D gene. Looked up from germline, CDR1 is MNHNY and CDR2 is SVGAGI (reference sequence). This CDR3 contains 11 residues. V lost 8 bases, J lost 6 bases, and 8 bases lay in between. CDR3 nucleotide sequence: TGTGCCAGCCGGACCGTAAACATTCAGTACTTC. Amino acids: CASRTVNIQYF.

V and J are TRBV5-1 and TRBJ1-4, with 10 bases lining up with TRBD1. The CDR3 is 15 amino acids. Germline CDR1 SGHRS, CDR2 YFSETQ. After removal of 0 bases from V and 6 bases from J, the junction contained 2 bases not matched to a gene. In DNA, the CDR3 is TGCGCCAGCAGCTTGGGGGACAGGGGCCATGAAAAACTGTTTTTT. Translation gives CASSLGDRGHEKLFF.

The chain is built from TRBV9 and TRBJ1-2, with D uncertain. Germline loops: CDR1 SGDLS, CDR2 YYNGEE. Trimming pared 0 bases from V and 7 bases from J, leaving 10 bases between. The CDR3 spans 13 residues. Here the CDR3 reads CASSVEQNFGYTF. The CDR3 nucleotides read TGTGCCAGCAGCGTAGAACAGAATTTTGGCTACACCTTC.

This clonotype came up a few times. This chain uses TRBV11-2 with TRBJ2-1, with 8 bases that match TRBD2. Germline values: CDR1 SGHAT, CDR2 FQNNGV. V dropped 5 bases and J dropped 8; count of bases not matched to a gene: 8. The CDR3 extends over 14 amino acids. As DNA, the CDR3 is TGTGCCAGCAGCAATGGACTAGCATTCGATGAGCAGTTCTTC. Translation: CASSNGLAFDEQFF.

CDR3 amino acids: CASSHQFPGQGVAYEQYF. The DNA of the CDR3 is TGTGCCAGCAGCCATCAATTCCCAGGACAGGGAGTAGCCTACGAGCAGTACTTC. The chain employs TRBV3-1 and TRBJ2-7; 8 bases map to TRBD1. V shed 3 bases and J 2 bases; nucleotides not matched to a gene: 15. Germline V lookup: CDR1 LGHDT, CDR2 YNNKEL (reference sequence). The CDR3 loop spans 18 amino acids.